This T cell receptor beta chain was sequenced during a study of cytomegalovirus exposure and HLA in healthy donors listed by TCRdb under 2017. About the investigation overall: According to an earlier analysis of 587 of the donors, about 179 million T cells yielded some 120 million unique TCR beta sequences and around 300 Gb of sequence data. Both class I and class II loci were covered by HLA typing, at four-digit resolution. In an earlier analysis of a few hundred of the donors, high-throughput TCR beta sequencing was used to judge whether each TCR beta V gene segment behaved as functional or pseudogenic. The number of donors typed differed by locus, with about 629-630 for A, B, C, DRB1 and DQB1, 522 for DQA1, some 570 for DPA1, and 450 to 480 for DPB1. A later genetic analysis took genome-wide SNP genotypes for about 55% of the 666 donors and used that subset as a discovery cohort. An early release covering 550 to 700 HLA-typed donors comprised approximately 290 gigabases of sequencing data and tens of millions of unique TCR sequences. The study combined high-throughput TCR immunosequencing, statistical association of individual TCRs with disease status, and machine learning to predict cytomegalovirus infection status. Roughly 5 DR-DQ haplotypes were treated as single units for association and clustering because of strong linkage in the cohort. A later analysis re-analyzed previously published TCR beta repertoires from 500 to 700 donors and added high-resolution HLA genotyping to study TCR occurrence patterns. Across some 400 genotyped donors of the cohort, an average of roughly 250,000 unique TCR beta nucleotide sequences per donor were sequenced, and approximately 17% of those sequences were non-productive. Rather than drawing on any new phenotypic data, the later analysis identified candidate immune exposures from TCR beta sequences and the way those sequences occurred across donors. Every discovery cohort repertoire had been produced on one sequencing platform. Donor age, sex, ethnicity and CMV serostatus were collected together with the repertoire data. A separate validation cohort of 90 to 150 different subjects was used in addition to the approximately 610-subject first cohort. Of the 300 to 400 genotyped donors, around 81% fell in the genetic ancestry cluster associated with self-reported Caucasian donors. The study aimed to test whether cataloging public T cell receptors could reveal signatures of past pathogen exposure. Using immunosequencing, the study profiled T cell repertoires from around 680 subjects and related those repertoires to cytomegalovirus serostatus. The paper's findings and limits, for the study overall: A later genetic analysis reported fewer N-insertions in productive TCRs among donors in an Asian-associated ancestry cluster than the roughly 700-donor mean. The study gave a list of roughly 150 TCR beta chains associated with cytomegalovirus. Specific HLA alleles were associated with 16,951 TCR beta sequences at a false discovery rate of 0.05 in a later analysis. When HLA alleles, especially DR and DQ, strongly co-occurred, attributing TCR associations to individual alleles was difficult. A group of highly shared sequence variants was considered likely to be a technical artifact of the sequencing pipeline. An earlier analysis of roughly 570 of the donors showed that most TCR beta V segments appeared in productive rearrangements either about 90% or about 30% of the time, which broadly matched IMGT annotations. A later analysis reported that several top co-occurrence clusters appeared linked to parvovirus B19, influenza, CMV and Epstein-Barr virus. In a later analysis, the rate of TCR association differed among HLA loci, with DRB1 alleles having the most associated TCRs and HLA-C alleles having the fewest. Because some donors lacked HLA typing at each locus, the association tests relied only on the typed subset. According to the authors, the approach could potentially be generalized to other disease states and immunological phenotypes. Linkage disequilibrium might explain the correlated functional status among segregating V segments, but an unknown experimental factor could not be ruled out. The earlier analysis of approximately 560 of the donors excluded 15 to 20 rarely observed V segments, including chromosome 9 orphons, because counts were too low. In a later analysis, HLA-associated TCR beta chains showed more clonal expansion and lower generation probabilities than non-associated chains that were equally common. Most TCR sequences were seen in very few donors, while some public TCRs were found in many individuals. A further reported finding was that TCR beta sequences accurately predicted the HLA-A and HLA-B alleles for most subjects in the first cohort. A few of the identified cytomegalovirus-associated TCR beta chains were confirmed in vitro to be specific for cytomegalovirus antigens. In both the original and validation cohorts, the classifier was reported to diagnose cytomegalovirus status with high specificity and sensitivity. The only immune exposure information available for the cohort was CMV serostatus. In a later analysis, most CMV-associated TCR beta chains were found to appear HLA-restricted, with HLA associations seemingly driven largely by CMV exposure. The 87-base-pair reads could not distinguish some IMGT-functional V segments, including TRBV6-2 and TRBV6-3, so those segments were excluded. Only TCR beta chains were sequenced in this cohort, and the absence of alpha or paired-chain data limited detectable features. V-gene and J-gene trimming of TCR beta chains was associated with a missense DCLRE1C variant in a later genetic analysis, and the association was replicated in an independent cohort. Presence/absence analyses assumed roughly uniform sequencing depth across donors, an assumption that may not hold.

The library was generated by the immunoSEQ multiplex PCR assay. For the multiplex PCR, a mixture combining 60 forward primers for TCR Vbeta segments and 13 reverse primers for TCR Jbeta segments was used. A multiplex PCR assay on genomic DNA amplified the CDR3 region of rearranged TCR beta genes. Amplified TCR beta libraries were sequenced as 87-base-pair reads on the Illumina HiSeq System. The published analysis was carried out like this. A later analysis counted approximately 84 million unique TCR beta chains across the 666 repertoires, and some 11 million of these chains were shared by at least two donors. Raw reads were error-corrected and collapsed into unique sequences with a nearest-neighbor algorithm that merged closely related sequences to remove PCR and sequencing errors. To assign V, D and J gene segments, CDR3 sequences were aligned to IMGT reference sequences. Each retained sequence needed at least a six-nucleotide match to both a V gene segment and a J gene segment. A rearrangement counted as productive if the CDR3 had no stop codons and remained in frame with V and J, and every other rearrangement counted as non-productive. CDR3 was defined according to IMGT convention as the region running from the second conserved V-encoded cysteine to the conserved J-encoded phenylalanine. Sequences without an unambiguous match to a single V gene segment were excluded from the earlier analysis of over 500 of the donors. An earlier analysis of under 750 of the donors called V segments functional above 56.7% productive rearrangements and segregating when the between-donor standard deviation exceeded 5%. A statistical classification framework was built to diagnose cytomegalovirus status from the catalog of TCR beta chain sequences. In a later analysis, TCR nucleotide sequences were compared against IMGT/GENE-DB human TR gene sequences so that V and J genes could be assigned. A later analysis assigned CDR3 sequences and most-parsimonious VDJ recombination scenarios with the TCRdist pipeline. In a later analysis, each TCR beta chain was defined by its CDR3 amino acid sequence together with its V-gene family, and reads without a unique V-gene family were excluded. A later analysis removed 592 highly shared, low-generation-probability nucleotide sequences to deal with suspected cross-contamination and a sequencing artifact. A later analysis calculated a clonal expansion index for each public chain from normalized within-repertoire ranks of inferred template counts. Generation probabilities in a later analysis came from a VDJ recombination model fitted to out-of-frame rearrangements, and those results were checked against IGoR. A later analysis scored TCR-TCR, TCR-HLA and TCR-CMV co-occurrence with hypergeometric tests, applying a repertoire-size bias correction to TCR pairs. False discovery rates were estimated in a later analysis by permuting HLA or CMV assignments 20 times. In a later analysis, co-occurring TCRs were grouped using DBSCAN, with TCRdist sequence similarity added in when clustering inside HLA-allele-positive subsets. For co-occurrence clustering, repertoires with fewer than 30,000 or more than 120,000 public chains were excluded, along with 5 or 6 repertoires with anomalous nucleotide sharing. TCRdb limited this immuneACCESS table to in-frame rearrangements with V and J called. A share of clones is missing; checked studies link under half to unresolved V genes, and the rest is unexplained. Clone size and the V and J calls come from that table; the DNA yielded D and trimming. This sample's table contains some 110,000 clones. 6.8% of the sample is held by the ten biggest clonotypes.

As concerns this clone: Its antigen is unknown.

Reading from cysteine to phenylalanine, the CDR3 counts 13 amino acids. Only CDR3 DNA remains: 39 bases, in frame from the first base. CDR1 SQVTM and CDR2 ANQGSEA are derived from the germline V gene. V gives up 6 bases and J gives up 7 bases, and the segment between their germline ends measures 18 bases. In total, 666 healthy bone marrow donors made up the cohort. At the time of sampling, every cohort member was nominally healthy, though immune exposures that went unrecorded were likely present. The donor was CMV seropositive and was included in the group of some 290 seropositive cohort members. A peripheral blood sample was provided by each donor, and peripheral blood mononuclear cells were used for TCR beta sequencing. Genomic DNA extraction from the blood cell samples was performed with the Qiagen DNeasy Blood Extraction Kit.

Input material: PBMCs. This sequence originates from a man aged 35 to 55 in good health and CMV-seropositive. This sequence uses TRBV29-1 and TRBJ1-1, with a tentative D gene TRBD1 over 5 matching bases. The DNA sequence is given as TGCAGCGTCCTGGGAGGGGCTATCGGTGAAGCTTTCTTT. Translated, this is CSVLGGAIGEAFF.